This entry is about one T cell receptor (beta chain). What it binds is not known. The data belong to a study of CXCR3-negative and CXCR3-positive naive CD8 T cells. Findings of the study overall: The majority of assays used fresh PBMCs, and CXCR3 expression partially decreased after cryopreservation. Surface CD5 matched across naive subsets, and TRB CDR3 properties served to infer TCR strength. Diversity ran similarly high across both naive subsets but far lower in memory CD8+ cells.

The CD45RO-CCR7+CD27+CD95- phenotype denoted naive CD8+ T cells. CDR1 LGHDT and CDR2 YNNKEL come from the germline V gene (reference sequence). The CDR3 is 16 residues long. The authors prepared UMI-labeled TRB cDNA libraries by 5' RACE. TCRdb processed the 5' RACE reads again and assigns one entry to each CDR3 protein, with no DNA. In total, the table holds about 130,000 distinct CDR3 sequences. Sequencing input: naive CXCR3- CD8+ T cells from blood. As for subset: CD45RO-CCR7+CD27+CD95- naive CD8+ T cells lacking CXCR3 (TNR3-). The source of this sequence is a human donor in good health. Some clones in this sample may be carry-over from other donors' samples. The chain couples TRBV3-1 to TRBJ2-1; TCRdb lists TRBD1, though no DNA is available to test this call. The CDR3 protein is CASSQDWERTYNEQFF.